This TCR beta chain comes out of a study of CD4 T cells in relation to SARS-CoV-2 and coronaviruses. Study conclusions and caveats: Compared with monoreactive clones, crossreactive clones showed significantly weaker SARS-CoV-2 expansion.

CD4+ T cells from unexposed donors were obtained before the COVID-19 pandemic (2011-2018). Cryopreserved PBMCs were CD4-enriched, then split into naive and memory cells. Naive and memory CD4+ T cell DNA was deep-sequenced without culture. Produced via immunoSEQ multiplex PCR; TCRdb's table is partial and in-frame only. The sample lists tens of thousands of clones, about 92% occurring once. The V gene end was trimmed by 6 bases and the J gene end by 4 bases; junction bases not matched to a gene: 3. The germline CDR1 and CDR2 sequences are SGHTA and FQGTGA. This CDR3 region has 13 residues. Details on this clone: Antigen: not known.

The receptor comes from a human donor in good health. This chain joins TRBV7-3 and TRBJ2-1; TRBD1 matches at 7 bases. The sequenced sample consisted of naive CD4+ T cells from PBMCs. As for subset: naive CD4+ T cells isolated by negative enrichment. CDR3 DNA: TGTGCCAGCAGTACCAGGGGGTACAATGAGCAGTTCTTC. Encoded protein: CASSTRGYNEQFF.